A single sample gave rise to the 8 T cell receptor beta chains below, sequenced in a study of T cell repertoires in cytomegalovirus infection. TCRdb re-called the reads through MiXCR, storing one row per CDR3 protein. The repertoire consists of about 740,000 distinct CDR3 sequences, with roughly 35% occurring once and the leading ten covering 2.5% to 3%. Sample: PBMCs. These receptors all stem from a human donor in good health (CMV status not recorded). Some clones in this sample may be carry-over from other donors' samples.

This clonotype was observed a handful of times. The chain combines TRBV19 with TRBJ1-4, with D perhaps matching TRBD1 (5 bases). V lost 2 bases, J lost 7 bases, and 11 bases lay in between. This CDR3 has 14 residues. From germline, CDR1 is LNHDA and CDR2 SQIVND (reference sequence). CDR3 residues: CASSIPGVSEKLFF. CDR3 bases: TGTGCCAGTAGTATACCGGGGGTCTCTGAAAAACTGTTTTTT.

The rearrangement uses TRBV24-1 and TRBJ1-5; no firm D call. The V and J ends lost 4 bases and 5 bases respectively, with 20 bases between them. The V gene's germline CDR1 is KGHDR and CDR2 SFDVKD. CDR3 length equals 17 residues. Here the CDR3 reads CATSDSGSTHLYQPQHF. The CDR3 nucleotides read TGTGCCACCAGTGACTCCGGGTCCACTCACCTGTATCAGCCCCAGCATTTT.

This clonotype was picked up a small number of times. The rearrangement uses TRBV5-6 and TRBJ1-1, with D tentatively TRBD1 (5 bases). CDR1 is SGHDT and CDR2 is YYEEEE in the germline V gene. CDR3 size: 13 residues. V lost 2 bases and J 7 bases, leaving 12 bases between the germline ends. CDR3 protein: CASSFRTNREAFF. Written as DNA, the CDR3 is TGTGCCAGCAGCTTCAGGACAAACCGTGAAGCTTTCTTT.

This clonotype was detected a few times. V usage is TRBV11-2 and J usage is TRBJ2-7; D gene ambiguous. The V end lost 2 bases, the J end lost 6 bases, and 8 bases lay between the germline ends. The CDR3 loop spans 12 amino acids. Germline CDR1 reads SGHAT; CDR2 reads FQNNGV. The CDR3 DNA is TGTGCCAGCAGCTTAACCCGCATCGAGCAGTACTTC. It specifies CASSLTRIEQYF.

This clonotype was observed a few times. The chain carries TRBV7-9 and TRBJ2-6, with D perhaps TRBD1 (6 bases). V was trimmed by 1 base and J by 13 bases, leaving 11 bases between them. There are 13 residues in the CDR3. Germline values: CDR1 SEHNR, CDR2 FQNEAQ (reference sequence). This chain's CDR3 is CASSLGTVVVLTF. DNA for the CDR3: TGTGCCAGCAGCTTAGGGACAGTTGTTGTCCTGACTTTC.

The chain uses TRBV7-6 and TRBJ2-5; D is undetermined. The CDR3 runs to 14 residues. Germline assignment: CDR1 SGHVS and CDR2 FNYEAQ. V was trimmed by 1 base and J by 2 bases, leaving 8 bases between them. Here the CDR3 DNA reads TGTGCCAGCAGCTTAGTGCAGATTCAAGAGACCCAGTACTTC. It specifies CASSLVQIQETQYF.

A word on this clonotype: This may be a read error, as it is one base from a much larger clone. The V gene is TRBV28, the J gene TRBJ2-3, with 11 bases aligning to TRBD2. From germline, CDR1 is MDHEN and CDR2 SYDVKM. The V and J ends lost 4 bases and 2 bases, in that order; junction bases with no gene match: 14. The CDR3 totals 19 residues. CDR3 bases: TGTGCCAGCAGTTCCTTACTCATGACTAGCGGGATATCCACAGATACGCAGTATTTT. It codes for CASSSLLMTSGISTDTQYF.

V gene TRBV4-2 combines with J gene TRBJ2-3; D is undetermined. Germline V gene lookup returns CDR1 LGHNA and CDR2 YNFKEQ. This CDR3 is 14 amino acids long. The V gene lost 1 base and the J gene lost 6 bases, with 11 bases spanning the gap. The CDR3: CASSQGLTADTQYF. CDR3 nucleotides: TGTGCCAGCAGCCAAGGGCTCACGGCCGATACGCAGTATTTT.